A single T cell receptor beta chain is shown here with its context. Its antigen is not known. TCRdb re-derived calls from the 5' RACE reads in MiXCR, one entry per CDR3 protein. The sample shows 290,000 or so distinct CDR3 sequences, about a fifth of them seen only once. This sample was taken from a study of CD8 T cells in ankylosing spondylitis. The study, taken as a whole, reports: In the blood and synovial fluid of reactive arthritis, some motif variants had been previously reported. The authors reported significant enrichment of disease-linked clones in matched ankylosing spondylitis synovial fluid. Apparently characteristic of ankylosing spondylitis blood was a TCR beta motif (roughly eight highly homologous variants).

The germline CDR1 and CDR2 sequences are SGHDT and YYEEEE. Between the trimmed V and J ends, which lost 0 bases and 4 bases, there was a span of 11 bases. There are 15 residues in the CDR3. This clonotype was sampled from a female donor with ankylosing spondylitis or in good health (not recorded which). Material: blood, either unsorted or a sorted T cell fraction (not recorded which). This chain links TRBV5-6 with TRBJ2-1; perhaps TRBD2 as D (6 bases). The CDR3 region is CASSLDGAGYNEQFF. Here the CDR3 DNA reads TGTGCCAGCAGCTTGGACGGCGCGGGATACAATGAGCAGTTCTTC. The variable domain in full, completed from reference TRBV5-6 and TRBJ2-1, reads DAGVTQSPTHLIKTRGQQVTLRCSPKSGHDTVSWYQQALGQGPQFIFQYYEEEERQRGNFPDRFSGHQFPNYSSELNVNALLLGDSALYLCASSLDGAGYNEQFFGPGTRLTVL.